This entry describes one T cell receptor (beta chain). This sample was included in a study of blood T cell repertoires in COVID-19. Overall study context: Sample material is recorded as cDNA or gDNA derived from T cells, B-cell-depleted T cells, or PBMCs.

Germline V CDR1 and CDR2: SNHLY, FYNNEI. Unmatched junction bases numbered 4, after V lost 3 bases and J lost 0 bases. The CDR3 spans 17 residues. In the source study's methods: Using reference gene primer amplification, nucleated cell counts were estimated. Repertoires were generated with immunoSEQ multiplex PCR, while TCRdb's copy carries only in-frame clones and drops some. The D gene and trimming were derived from the DNA, and the V and J assignments and clone size from that table. The sample yields 150,000 to 200,000 clones, roughly 80% seen once. The chain uses TRBV2 and TRBJ2-3, with 12 bases identical to TRBD2. Sequenced input: peripheral blood. The sequence derives from a woman in her seventies with COVID-19, enrolled during active disease. In nucleotides, the CDR3 is TGTGCCAGCAGTGAGACTAGCGGGAGCGCGAGCACAGATACGCAGTATTTT. It yields the protein CASSETSGSASTDTQYF.